These 22 T cell receptor beta chains originate from one sample sequenced in a study of cytomegalovirus exposure and HLA in healthy donors. Primers included in the PCR were 60 Vbeta and 13 Jbeta primers. The assay was immunoSEQ multiplex PCR, and TCRdb's table has in-frame clones only and misses some. The sample lists 100,000 to 150,000 clones; 83% were seen once. Sequences were obtained from PBMCs. These receptors were obtained from a woman aged 40 to 50 in good health and CMV-seropositive.

The chain uses TRBV28 and TRBJ2-7; 15 bases agree with TRBD2. The CDR3 loop spans 17 amino acids. CDR1 and CDR2 (germline): MDHEN, SYDVKM. The ends lost 5 bases at V and 3 bases at J; junction bases unmatched: 8. The CDR3 DNA reads as TGTGCCAGCAGTGCCTTAGGGACTAGCGGGAGGTTCTACGAGCAGTACTTC. As protein: CASSALGTSGRFYEQYF.

The chain carries TRBV29-1 and TRBJ1-4; D gene uncertain. With 1 base removed from V and 8 bases from J, the gap between germline ends came to 8 bases. The CDR3 totals 12 residues. In germline, CDR1 is SQVTM, CDR2 ANQGSEA. Here the CDR3 DNA reads TGCAGCGTTGAAGGAAACGAGGAAAAACTGTTTTTT. Encoded protein: CSVEGNEEKLFF. The entire variable domain, with the rest obtained from reference TRBV29-1 and TRBJ1-4, is as follows: SAVISQKPSRDICQRGTSLTIQCQVDSQVTMMFWYRQQPGQSLTLIATANQGSEATYESGFVIDKFPISRPNLTFSTLTVSNMSPEDSSIYLCSVEGNEEKLFFGSGTQLSVL.

This clone was seen more than once but under ten times. The chain employs TRBV27 and TRBJ2-3, with a possible D match to TRBD1 (6 bases). Germline V gene sequence: CDR1 MNHEY, CDR2 SMNVEV (reference sequence). V was cut by 5 bases and J by 10 bases, with 13 bases left in between. The CDR3 extends over 12 amino acids. CDR3 sequence: CASSPDPGAQYF. DNA of the CDR3: TGTGCCAGCAGTCCTGACCCAGGGGCGCAGTATTTT.

The chain uses TRBV7-9 and TRBJ2-1; 8 bases line up with TRBD2. Trimming cost V 5 bases and J 6 bases; bases outside gene matches: 9. The CDR3 is made up of 15 amino acids. The germline V gene encodes CDR1 SEHNR and CDR2 FQNEAQ (reference sequence). The CDR3 DNA sequence: TGTGCCAGCAGCCCGGGGGGGGGTAGGGTCAATGAGCAGTTCTTC. It encodes CASSPGGGRVNEQFF.

V is TRBV6-6 and J is TRBJ2-4; no clear D. The CDR3 contains 14 residues. Trimming pared 7 bases from V and 0 bases from J, leaving 10 bases between. CDR1 MNHNY and CDR2 SVGAGI come from the germline V gene (reference sequence). CDR3 nucleotide sequence: TGTGCCAGCAAGCCTTCCCTAGCCAAAAACATTCAGTACTTC. It encodes CASKPSLAKNIQYF.

The gene calls are TRBV7-9 and TRBJ2-1; 8 bases map to TRBD1. The germline gives CDR1 SEHNR, CDR2 FQNEAQ (reference sequence). The CDR3 consists of 15 residues. The junction had 7 bases not matched to a gene; V was cut back by 5 bases and J by 4 bases. CDR3 region: CASSLDRGTYNEQFF. DNA of the CDR3: TGTGCCAGCAGCCTTGACAGGGGAACTTACAATGAGCAGTTCTTC.

This rearrangement joins TRBV7-9 to TRBJ2-3; possible D gene TRBD1, 5 bases. This CDR3 contains 13 residues. Trimming removed 6 bases from V and 5 bases from J, with 12 bases in between. Germline assignment: CDR1 SEHNR and CDR2 FQNEAQ (reference sequence). The CDR3, as DNA: TGTGCCAGCAGTTATGACAGAAGAGATACGCAGTATTTT. This sequence encodes CASSYDRRDTQYF.

The chain has TRBV2 and TRBJ2-7; 7 nucleotides align to TRBD1. This CDR3 contains 14 residues. CDR1 and CDR2 from the germline V gene are SNHLY and FYNNEI. V lost 2 bases and J lost 2; bases outside the gene matches: 3. CDR3 in amino acids: CASSEQTGAYEQYF. CDR3 in DNA: TGTGCCAGCAGTGAACAAACAGGGGCCTACGAGCAGTACTTC.

The V and J genes are TRBV19 and TRBJ1-1, with a possible D match to TRBD1 (5 bases). The germline V gene has CDR1 LNHDA and CDR2 SQIVND (reference sequence). The CDR3 is 18 residues long. Deletions cut 3 bases from V and 0 bases from J, with 20 bases between. CDR3 DNA: TGTGCCAGTAGTATCCACCCCAGGCCAGGAGGGGTGAACACTGAAGCTTTCTTT. Protein: CASSIHPRPGGVNTEAFF.

This clone was detected a few times. The V and J genes are TRBV5-1 and TRBJ1-1, with unresolved D. The V gene's germline CDR1 is SGHRS and CDR2 YFSETQ. Between the trimmed V and J ends, which lost 7 bases and 0 bases, there was a span of 25 bases. The CDR3 contains 18 residues. Here the CDR3 DNA reads TGCGCCAGCGGGTCGGGTTTTCTTTCGACTTTAATGAACACTGAAGCTTTCTTT. As protein: CASGSGFLSTLMNTEAFF.

V gene TRBV6-1 combines with J gene TRBJ1-1; perhaps TRBD1 as D (5 bases). Germline loops: CDR1 MNHNS, CDR2 SASEGT. V lost 7 bases to trimming and J lost 4 bases, with 13 bases between them. The CDR3 spans 13 residues. The CDR3 region is CASILRAPTEAFF. CDR3 nucleotide sequence: TGTGCCAGCATCCTCAGGGCCCCCACTGAAGCTTTCTTT.

The chain is built from TRBV30 and TRBJ2-7; 10 bases line up with TRBD1. CDR1 is GTSNPN and CDR2 is SVGIG in the germline V gene (reference sequence). The CDR3 is 14 amino acids. J was trimmed by 5 bases and V by 1 base; bases with no gene match: 5. The CDR3 region is CAWSAGQGRNEQYF. The CDR3 DNA reads TGTGCCTGGAGTGCGGGACAGGGGCGTAACGAGCAGTACTTC. Filled out from reference TRBV30 and TRBJ2-7, the complete variable domain reads SQTIHQWPATLVQPVGSPLSLECTVEGTSNPNLYWYRQAAGRGLQLLFYSVGIGQISSEVPQNLSASRPQDRQFILSSKKLLLSDSGFYLCAWSAGQGRNEQYFGPGTRLTVT.

The CDR3: CASSQQSFRGMNTEAFF. CDR3 coding DNA: TGTGCCAGCAGCCAACAATCTTTCAGGGGAATGAACACTGAAGCTTTCTTT. The chain couples TRBV4-2 to TRBJ1-1, with a tentative D call TRBD1 (6 bases). V dropped 2 bases and J dropped 0 bases, with 16 bases sitting between them. In germline, CDR1 is LGHNA, CDR2 YNFKEQ. This CDR3 spans 17 amino acids.

The chain links TRBV11-2 to TRBJ1-1; D unresolved. The CDR3 has 18 residues. Germline assignment: CDR1 SGHAT and CDR2 FQNNGV. Between the trimmed V and J ends, which lost 2 bases and 1 base, there was a span of 20 bases. CDR3 bases: TGTGCCAGCAGCTTATCGCCGGGATGGGGTCGGAGGAACACTGAAGCTTTCTTT. This translates into CASSLSPGWGRRNTEAFF.

The chain recombines TRBV18 with TRBJ1-2; 8 bases map to TRBD1. Trimming cost V 4 bases and J 3 bases; bases outside gene matches: 1. The CDR3 has 13 residues. Germline CDR1 reads KGHSH; CDR2 reads LQKENI. CDR3 residues: CASSQQGDYGYTF. For the CDR3, the DNA is TGTGCCAGCTCACAACAGGGGGACTATGGCTACACCTTC.

V usage is TRBV9 and J usage is TRBJ2-7; 9 bases map to TRBD2. The CDR3 totals 14 residues. Germline V gives CDR1 SGDLS, CDR2 YYNGEE. Losses at the gene ends were 4 bases for V and 2 bases for J; bases not matched to a gene: 4. CDR3 amino acids: CASSPSGTPYEQYF. The CDR3 DNA reads as TGTGCCAGCAGCCCTAGCGGGACCCCCTACGAGCAGTACTTC.

The chain has TRBV2 and TRBJ2-7; TRBD2 aligns across 8 bases. CDR3 length equals 14 residues. The V gene end was trimmed by 6 bases and the J gene end by 3 bases; junction bases not matched to a gene: 7. The germline V gene has CDR1 SNHLY and CDR2 FYNNEI. Here the CDR3 reads CASRLSGSLYEQYF. The DNA of the CDR3 is TGTGCCAGCAGACTAAGCGGGAGTCTCTACGAGCAGTACTTC.

The rearrangement uses TRBV9 and TRBJ2-1; D not certain. V was cut by 3 bases and J by 8 bases, with 15 bases left in between. The germline gives CDR1 SGDLS, CDR2 YYNGEE. The CDR3 sequence is 14 residues long. In DNA form, the CDR3 reads TGTGCCAGCAGCGCCTACGGGTCCATCGATGAGCAGTTCTTC. Its protein product is CASSAYGSIDEQFF.

The chain couples TRBV27 to TRBJ2-7; D is possibly TRBD1 (6 bases). Trimming removed 2 bases at V and 2 bases at J, with 16 bases between. The CDR3 consists of 16 residues. Germline CDR1 is MNHEY and CDR2 is SMNVEV (reference sequence). The CDR3 reads CASSLGGSRLTYEQYF. As DNA, the CDR3 is TGTGCCAGCAGTTTAGGGGGCAGCAGATTGACCTACGAGCAGTACTTC.

The rearrangement uses TRBV19 and TRBJ2-2, with 9 bases fitting TRBD1. The CDR3 extends over 14 amino acids. V trimming: 7 bases; J trimming: 3 bases; junction bases outside the gene matches: 3. Germline CDR1 is LNHDA and CDR2 is SQIVND (reference sequence). CDR3 nucleotides: TGTGCCAGTATAAGGACAGGGGACACCGGGGAGCTGTTTTTT. It codes for CASIRTGDTGELFF.

The V gene is TRBV6-6, the J gene TRBJ2-2; TRBD1 agrees at 10 bases. CDR3 length equals 16 residues. Per the germline V gene, CDR1 is MNHNY and CDR2 is SVGAGI (reference sequence). J was trimmed by 6 bases and V by 5 bases; bases with no gene match: 9. CDR3 sequence: CASSPGQGVMAGELFF. As DNA, the CDR3 is TGTGCCAGCAGTCCCGGACAGGGGGTGATGGCCGGGGAGCTGTTTTTT.

The genes are TRBV7-9 and TRBJ1-6; D perhaps matches TRBD1 (5 bases). There are 15 residues in the CDR3. Germline CDR1 SEHNR, CDR2 FQNEAQ (reference sequence). Trimming pared 3 bases from V and 9 bases from J, leaving 15 bases between. DNA of the CDR3: TGTGCCAGCAGCTTGGGGCAAGGGGTTAGTTCACCCCTCCACTTT. Amino acids: CASSLGQGVSSPLHF. The full variable domain, in which reference TRBV7-9 and TRBJ1-6 provide the parts outside the CDR3, is DTGVSQNPRHKITKRGQNVTFRCDPISEHNRLYWYRQTLGQGPEFLTYFQNEAQLEKSRLLSDRFSAERPKGSFSTLEIQRTEQGDSAMYLCASSLGQGVSSPLHFGNGTRLTVT.